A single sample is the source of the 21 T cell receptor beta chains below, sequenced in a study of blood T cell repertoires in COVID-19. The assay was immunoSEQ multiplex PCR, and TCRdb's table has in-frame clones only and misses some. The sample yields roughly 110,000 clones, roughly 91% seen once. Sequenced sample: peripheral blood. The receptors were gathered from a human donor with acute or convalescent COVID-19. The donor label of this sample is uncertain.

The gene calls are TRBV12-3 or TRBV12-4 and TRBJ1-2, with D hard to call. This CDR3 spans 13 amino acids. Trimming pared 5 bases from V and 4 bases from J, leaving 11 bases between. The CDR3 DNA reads TGTGCCAGCAGTCTTTTAAGAGCCTATGGCTACACCTTC. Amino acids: CASSLLRAYGYTF.

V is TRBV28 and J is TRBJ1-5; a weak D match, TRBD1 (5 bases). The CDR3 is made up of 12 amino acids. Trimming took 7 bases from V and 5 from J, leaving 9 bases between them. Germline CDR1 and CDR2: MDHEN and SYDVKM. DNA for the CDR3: TGTGCCAGCAATGACAGTGATCAGCCCCAGCATTTT. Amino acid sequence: CASNDSDQPQHF.

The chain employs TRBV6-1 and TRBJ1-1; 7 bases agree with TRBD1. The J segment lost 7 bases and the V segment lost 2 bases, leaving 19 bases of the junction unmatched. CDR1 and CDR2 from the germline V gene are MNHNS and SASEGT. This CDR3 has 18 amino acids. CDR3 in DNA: TGTGCCAGCAGTGAAAGGTTGGGACAGACCTCCCGAGGGGGTGAAGCTTTCTTT. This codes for CASSERLGQTSRGGEAFF.

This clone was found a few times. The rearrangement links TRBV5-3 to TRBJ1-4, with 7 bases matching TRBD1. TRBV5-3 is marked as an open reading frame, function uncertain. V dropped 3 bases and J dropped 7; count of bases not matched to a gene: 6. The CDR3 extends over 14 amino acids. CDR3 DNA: TGTGCCAGAAGCTCCGACAGGGCCGGTGAAAAACTGTTTTTT. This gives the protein CARSSDRAGEKLFF.

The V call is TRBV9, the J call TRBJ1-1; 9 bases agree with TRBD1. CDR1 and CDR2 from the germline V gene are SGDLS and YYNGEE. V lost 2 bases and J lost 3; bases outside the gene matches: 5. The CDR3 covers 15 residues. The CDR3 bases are TGTGCCAGCAGCGTCACAGGGGGCGAGTACACTGAAGCTTTCTTT. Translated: CASSVTGGEYTEAFF. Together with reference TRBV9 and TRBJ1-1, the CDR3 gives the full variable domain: DSGVTQTPKHLITATGQRVTLRCSPRSGDLSVYWYQQSLDQGLQFLIQYYNGEERAKGNILERFSAQQFPDLHSELNLSSLELGDSALYFCASSVTGGEYTEAFFGQGTRLTVV.

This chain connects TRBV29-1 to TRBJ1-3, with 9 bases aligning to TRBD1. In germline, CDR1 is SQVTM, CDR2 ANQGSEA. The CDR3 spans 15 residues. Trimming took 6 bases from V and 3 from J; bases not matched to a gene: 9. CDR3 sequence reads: CSVRGQGFFGNTIYF. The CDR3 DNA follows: TGCAGCGTCCGGGGACAGGGTTTTTTTGGAAACACCATATATTTT.

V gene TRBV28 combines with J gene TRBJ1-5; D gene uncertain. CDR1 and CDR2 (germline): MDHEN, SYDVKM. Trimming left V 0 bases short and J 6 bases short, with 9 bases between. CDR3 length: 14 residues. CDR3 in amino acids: CASSLWQRSQPQHF. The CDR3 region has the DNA TGTGCCAGCAGTTTATGGCAACGGAGTCAGCCCCAGCATTTT.

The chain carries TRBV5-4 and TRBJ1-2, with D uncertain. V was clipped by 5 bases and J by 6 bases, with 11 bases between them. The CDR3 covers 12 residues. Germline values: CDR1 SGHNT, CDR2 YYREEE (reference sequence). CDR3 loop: CASRNLEDGYTF. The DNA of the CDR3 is TGTGCCAGCAGAAACTTAGAGGATGGCTACACCTTC.

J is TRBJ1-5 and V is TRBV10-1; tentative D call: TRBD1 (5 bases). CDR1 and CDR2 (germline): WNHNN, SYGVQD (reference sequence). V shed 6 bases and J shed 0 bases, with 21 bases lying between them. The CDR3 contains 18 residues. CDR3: CASSPGCRATYSNQPQHF. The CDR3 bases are TGCGCCAGCAGCCCTGGGTGCAGGGCCACATATAGCAATCAGCCCCAGCATTTT.

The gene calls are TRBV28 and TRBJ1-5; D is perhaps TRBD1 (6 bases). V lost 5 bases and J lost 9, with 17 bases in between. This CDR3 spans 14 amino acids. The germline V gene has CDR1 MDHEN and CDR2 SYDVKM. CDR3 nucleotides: TGTGCCAGCAGTGGACAGTCGAGGGTAAGGCCCCAGCATTTT. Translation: CASSGQSRVRPQHF.

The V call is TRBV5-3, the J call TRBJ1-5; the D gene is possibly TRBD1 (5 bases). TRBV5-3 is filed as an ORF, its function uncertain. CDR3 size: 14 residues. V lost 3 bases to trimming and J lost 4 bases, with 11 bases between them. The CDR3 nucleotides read TGTGCCAGAAGCTCACAGGAAAATAATCAGCCCCAGCATTTT. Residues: CARSSQENNQPQHF.

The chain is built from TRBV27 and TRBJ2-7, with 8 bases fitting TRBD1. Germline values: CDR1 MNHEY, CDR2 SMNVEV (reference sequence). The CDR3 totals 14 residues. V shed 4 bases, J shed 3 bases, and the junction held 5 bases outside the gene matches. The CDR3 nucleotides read TGTGCCAGCAGTTCCTCCGGGACAGGCTACGAGCAGTACTTC. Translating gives CASSSSGTGYEQYF.

This chain's CDR3 is CASSMDRTVEPQHF. In DNA, the CDR3 is TGTGCCAGTAGTATGGACAGGACTGTGGAGCCCCAGCATTTT. The chain joins TRBV19 to TRBJ1-5; TRBD1 agrees at 7 bases. V trimming: 3 bases; J trimming: 8 bases; junction bases outside the gene matches: 7. The V gene's germline CDR1 is LNHDA and CDR2 SQIVND (reference sequence). This CDR3 is 14 amino acids long.

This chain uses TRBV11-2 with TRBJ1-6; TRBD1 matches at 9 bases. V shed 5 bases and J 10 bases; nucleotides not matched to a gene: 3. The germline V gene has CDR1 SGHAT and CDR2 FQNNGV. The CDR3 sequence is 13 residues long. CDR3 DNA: TGTGCCAGCAGCACGACAGGGGGGTCACCCCTCCACTTT. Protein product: CASSTTGGSPLHF.

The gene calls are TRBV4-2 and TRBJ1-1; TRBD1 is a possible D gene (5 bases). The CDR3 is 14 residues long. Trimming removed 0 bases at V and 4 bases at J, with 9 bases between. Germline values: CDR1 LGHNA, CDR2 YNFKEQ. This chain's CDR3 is CASSQEGRATEAFF. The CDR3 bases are TGTGCCAGCAGCCAAGAGGGCAGGGCCACTGAAGCTTTCTTT.

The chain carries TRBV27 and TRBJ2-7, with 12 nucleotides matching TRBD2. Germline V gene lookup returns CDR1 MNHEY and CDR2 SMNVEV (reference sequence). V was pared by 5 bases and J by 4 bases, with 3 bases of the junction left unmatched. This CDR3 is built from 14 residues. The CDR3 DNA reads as TGTGCCAGCAGTATCCTAGCGGGAGGGTACGAGCAGTACTTC. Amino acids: CASSILAGGYEQYF.

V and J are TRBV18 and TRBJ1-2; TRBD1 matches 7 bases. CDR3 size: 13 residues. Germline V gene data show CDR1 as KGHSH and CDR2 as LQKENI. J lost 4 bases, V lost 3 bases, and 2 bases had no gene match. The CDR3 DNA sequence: TGTGCCAGCTCACCGGACAGGATCTATGGCTACACCTTC. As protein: CASSPDRIYGYTF.

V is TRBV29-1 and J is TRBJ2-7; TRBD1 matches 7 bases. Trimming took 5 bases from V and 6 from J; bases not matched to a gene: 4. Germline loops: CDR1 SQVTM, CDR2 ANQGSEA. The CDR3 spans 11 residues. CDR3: CSVLTGTEQYF. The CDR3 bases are TGCAGCGTTTTGACAGGGACCGAGCAGTACTTC.

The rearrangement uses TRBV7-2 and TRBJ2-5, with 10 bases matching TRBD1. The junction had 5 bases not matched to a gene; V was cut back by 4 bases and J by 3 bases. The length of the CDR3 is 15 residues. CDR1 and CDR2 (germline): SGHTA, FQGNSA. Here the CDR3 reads CASSSWTGGEETQYF. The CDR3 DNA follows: TGTGCCAGCAGCTCATGGACAGGGGGGGAAGAGACCCAGTACTTC.

Here the CDR3 reads CASSFQGSTEAFF. As DNA, the CDR3 is TGCGCCAGCAGCTTCCAGGGGAGCACTGAAGCTTTCTTT. J is TRBJ1-1 and V is TRBV5-1, with TRBD1 as a possible D gene (6 bases). This CDR3 is built from 13 residues. Looked up from germline, CDR1 is SGHRS and CDR2 is YFSETQ. V was cut by 2 bases and J by 4 bases, with 9 bases left in between.

The CDR3 DNA is TGTGCCAGCCGATCACCACCCGAGGGGGCCGGCACCTATGAGCAGTTCTTC. This translates into CASRSPPEGAGTYEQFF. The genes are TRBV28 and TRBJ2-1; 7 bases align to TRBD1. The J segment lost 8 bases and the V segment lost 8 bases, leaving 21 bases of the junction unmatched. This CDR3 has 17 residues. The germline CDR1 and CDR2 sequences are MDHEN and SYDVKM.